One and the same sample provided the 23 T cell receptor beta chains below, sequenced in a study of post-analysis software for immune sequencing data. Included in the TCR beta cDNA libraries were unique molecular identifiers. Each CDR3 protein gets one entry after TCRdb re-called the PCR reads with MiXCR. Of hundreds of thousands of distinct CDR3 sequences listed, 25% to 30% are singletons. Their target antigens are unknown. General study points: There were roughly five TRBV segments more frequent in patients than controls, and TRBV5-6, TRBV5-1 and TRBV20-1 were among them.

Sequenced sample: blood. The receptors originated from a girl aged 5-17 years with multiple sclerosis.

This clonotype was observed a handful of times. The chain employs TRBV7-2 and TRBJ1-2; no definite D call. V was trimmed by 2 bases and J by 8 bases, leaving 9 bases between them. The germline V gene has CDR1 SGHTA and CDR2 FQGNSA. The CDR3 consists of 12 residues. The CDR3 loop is CASSLPVQGYTF. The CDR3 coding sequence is TGTGCCAGCAGCTTACCTGTCCAGGGCTACACCTTC.

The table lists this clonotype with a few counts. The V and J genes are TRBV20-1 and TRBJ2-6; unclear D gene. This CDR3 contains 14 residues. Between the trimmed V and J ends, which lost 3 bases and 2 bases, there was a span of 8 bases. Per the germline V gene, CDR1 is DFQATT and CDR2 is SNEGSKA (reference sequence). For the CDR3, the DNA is TGCAGTGCTAGTCGTGTCCCTGGGGCCAACGTCCTGACTTTC. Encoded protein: CSASRVPGANVLTF.

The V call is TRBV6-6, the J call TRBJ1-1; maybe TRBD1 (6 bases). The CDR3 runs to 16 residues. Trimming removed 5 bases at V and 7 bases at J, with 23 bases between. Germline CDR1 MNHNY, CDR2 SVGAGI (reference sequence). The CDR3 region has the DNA TGTGCCAGCAGTCAAACGGGACAAGGCCCGCCCTTTGAAGCTTTCTTT. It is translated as CASSQTGQGPPFEAFF.

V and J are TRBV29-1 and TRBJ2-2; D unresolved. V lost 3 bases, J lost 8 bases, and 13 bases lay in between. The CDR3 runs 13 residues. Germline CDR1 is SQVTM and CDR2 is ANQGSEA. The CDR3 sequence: CSVDTGPVGELFF. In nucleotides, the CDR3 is TGCAGCGTTGACACCGGCCCAGTTGGGGAGCTGTTTTTT.

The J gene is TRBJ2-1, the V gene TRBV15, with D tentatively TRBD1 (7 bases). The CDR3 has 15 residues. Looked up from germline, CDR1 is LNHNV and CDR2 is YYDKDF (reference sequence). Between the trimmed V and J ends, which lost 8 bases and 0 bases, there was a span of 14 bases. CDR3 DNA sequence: TGTGCCACCTTCCCAGGGGGGAACTCCTACAATGAGCAGTTCTTC. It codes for CATFPGGNSYNEQFF.

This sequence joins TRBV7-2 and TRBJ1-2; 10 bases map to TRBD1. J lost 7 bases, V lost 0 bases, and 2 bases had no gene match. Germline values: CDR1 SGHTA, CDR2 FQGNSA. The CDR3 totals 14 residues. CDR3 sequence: CASSLARQGAGYTF. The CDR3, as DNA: TGTGCCAGCAGCTTAGCTCGACAGGGGGCTGGCTACACCTTC. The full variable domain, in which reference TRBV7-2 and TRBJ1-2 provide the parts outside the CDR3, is GAGVSQSPSNKVTEKGKDVELRCDPISGHTALYWYRQSLGQGLEFLIYFQGNSAPDKSGLPSDRFSAERTGGSVSTLTIQRTQQEDSAVYLCASSLARQGAGYTFGSGTRLTVV.

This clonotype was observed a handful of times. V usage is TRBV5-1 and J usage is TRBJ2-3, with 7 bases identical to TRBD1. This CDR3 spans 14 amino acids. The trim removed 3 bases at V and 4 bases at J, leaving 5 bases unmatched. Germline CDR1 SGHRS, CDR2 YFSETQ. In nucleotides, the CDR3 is TGCGCCAGCAGCTCTACAGGGGTCTCAGATACGCAGTATTTT. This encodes CASSSTGVSDTQYF.

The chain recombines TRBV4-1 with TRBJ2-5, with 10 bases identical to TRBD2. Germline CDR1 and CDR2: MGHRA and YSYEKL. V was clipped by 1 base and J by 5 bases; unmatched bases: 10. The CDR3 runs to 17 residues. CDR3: CASSQGWEKRGGETQYF. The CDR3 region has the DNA TGCGCCAGCAGCCAAGGTTGGGAAAAGCGGGGGGGGGAGACCCAGTACTTC.

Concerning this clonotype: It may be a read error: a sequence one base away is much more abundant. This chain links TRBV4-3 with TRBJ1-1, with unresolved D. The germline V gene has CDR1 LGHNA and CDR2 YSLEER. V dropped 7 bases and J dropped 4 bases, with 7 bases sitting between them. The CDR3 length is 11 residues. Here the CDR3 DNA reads TGCGCCAGCAAGAGTAGCACTGAAGCTTTCTTT. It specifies CASKSSTEAFF.

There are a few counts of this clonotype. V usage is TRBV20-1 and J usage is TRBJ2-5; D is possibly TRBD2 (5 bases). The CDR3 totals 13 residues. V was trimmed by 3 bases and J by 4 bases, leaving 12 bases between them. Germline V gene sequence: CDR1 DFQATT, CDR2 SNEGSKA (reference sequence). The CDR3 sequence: CSARGEGGETQYF. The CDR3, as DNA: TGCAGTGCTAGGGGCGAGGGTGGAGAGACCCAGTACTTC.

CDR3 coding DNA: TGCGCCAGCAGCTTGGGGAATTGGGACACTGAAGCTTTCTTT. Protein: CASSLGNWDTEAFF. The genes are TRBV5-1 and TRBJ1-1, with D unresolved. Trimming removed 0 bases at V and 3 bases at J, with 9 bases between. The CDR3 has 14 amino acids. Germline CDR1 is SGHRS and CDR2 is YFSETQ. The whole variable domain, remainder taken from reference TRBV5-1 and TRBJ1-1, is KAGVTQTPRYLIKTRGQQVTLSCSPISGHRSVSWYQQTPGQGLQFLFEYFSETQRNKGNFPGRFSGRQFSNSRSEMNVSTLELGDSALYLCASSLGNWDTEAFFGQGTRLTVV.

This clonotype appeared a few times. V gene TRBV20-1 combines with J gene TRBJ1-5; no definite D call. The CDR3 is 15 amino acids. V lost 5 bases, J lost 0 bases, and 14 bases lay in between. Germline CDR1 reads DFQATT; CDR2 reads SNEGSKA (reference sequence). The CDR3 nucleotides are TGCAGTGCTCTTATATTCAGGAATAGCAATCAGCCCCAGCATTTT. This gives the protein CSALIFRNSNQPQHF.

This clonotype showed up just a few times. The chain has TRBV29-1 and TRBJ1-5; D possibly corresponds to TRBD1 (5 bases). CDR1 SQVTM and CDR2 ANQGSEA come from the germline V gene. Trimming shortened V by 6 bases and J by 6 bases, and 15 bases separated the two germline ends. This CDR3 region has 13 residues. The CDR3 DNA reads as TGCAGCGTAAGGGACGGCTCAGGTCAGCCCCAGCATTTT. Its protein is CSVRDGSGQPQHF.

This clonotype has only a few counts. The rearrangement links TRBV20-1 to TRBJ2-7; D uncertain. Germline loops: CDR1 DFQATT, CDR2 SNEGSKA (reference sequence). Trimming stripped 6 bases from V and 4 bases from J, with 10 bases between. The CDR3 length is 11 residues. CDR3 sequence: CSAKDGYEQYF. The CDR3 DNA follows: TGCAGTGCCAAAGACGGGTACGAGCAGTACTTC.

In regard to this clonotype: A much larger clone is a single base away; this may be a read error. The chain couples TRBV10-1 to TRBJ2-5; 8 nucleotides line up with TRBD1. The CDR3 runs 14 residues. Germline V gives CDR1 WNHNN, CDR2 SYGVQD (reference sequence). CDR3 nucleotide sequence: TGCGCCGGCAGTGCTGAGGACAGGGCAGAGACCCAGTACTTC. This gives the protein CAGSAEDRAETQYF.

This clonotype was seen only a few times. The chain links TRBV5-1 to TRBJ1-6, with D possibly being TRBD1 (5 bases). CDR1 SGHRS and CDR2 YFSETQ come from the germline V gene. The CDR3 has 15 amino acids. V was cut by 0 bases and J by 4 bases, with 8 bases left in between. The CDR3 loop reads CASSLDDSYNSPLHF. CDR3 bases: TGCGCCAGCAGCTTGGACGACAGTTATAATTCACCCCTCCACTTT.

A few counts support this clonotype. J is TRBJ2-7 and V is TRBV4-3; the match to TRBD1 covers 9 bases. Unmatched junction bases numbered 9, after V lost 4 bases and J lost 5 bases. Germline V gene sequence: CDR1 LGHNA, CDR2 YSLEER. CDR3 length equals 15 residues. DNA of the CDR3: TGCGCCAGCAGCCGTGGGGACAGGGTCATCGACGAGCAGTACTTC. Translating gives CASSRGDRVIDEQYF.

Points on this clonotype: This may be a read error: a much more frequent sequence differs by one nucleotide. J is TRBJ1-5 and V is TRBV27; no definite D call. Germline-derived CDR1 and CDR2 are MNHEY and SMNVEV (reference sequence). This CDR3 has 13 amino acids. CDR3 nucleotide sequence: TGTGCCAGCAGTTTTCAGTACAATCGGCCCCAGCATTTT. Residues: CASSFQYNRPQHF.

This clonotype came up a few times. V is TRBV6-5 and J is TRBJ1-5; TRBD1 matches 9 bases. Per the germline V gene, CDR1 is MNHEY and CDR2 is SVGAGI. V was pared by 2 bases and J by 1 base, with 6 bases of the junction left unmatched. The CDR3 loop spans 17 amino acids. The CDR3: CASSYPPGQGSNQPQHF. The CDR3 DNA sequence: TGTGCCAGCAGTTACCCGCCGGGACAGGGAAGCAATCAGCCCCAGCATTTT.

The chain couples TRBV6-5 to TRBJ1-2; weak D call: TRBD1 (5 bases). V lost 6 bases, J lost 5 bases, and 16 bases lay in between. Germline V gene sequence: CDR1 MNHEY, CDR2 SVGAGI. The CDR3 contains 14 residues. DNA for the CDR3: TGTGCCAGCAGCCGACCTGACAGCTATTATGGCTACACCTTC. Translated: CASSRPDSYYGYTF.

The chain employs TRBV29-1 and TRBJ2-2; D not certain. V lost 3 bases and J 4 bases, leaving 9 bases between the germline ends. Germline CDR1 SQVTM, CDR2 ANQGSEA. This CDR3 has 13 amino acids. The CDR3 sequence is CSVDNGGTGELFF. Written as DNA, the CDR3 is TGCAGCGTTGATAATGGTGGCACCGGGGAGCTGTTTTTT.

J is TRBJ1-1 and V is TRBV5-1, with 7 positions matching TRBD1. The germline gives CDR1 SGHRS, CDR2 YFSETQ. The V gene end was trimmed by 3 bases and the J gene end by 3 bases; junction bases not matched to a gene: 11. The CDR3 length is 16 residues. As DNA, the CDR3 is TGCGCCAGCAGCTCGGCCCGGAGGGGGCCGGACACTGAAGCTTTCTTT. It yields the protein CASSSARRGPDTEAFF.

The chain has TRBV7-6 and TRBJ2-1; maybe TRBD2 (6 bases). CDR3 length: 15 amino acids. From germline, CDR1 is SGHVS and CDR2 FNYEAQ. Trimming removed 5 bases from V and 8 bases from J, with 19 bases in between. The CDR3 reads CASSVYSGGDHEQFF. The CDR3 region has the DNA TGTGCCAGCAGCGTCTATAGCGGAGGGGACCATGAGCAGTTCTTC.